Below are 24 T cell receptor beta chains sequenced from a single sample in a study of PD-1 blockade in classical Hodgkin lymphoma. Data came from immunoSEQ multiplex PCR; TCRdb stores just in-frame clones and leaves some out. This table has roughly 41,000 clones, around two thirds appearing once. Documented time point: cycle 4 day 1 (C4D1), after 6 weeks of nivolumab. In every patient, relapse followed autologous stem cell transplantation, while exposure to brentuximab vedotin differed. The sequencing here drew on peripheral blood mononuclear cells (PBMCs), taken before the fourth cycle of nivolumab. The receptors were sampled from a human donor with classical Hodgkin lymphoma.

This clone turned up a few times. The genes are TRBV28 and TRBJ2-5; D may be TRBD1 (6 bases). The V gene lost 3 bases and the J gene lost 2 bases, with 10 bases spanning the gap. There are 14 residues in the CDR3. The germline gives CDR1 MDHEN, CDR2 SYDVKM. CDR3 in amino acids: CASSLTGQQETQYF. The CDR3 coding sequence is TGTGCCAGCAGTTTGACGGGACAACAAGAGACCCAGTACTTC.

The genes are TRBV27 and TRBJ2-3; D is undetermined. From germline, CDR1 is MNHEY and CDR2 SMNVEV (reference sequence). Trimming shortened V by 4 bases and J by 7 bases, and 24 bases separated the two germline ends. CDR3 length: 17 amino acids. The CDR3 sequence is CASSSYIGPLSLYTQYF. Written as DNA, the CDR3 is TGTGCCAGCAGTTCCTACATCGGACCCCTCAGCTTATATACGCAGTATTTT.

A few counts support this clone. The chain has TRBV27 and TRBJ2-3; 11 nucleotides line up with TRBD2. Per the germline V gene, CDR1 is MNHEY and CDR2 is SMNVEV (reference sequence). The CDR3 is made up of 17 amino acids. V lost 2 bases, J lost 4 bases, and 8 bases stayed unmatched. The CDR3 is CASSLPTSGGGPDTQYF. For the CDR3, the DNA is TGTGCCAGCAGTTTACCAACTAGCGGGGGAGGGCCAGATACGCAGTATTTT.

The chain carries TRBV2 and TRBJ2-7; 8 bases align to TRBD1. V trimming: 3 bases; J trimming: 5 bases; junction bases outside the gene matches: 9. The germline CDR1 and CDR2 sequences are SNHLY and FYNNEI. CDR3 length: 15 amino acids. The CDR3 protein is CASSERTGSFHEQYF. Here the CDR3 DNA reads TGTGCCAGCAGTGAGAGGACAGGGTCCTTCCACGAGCAGTACTTC.

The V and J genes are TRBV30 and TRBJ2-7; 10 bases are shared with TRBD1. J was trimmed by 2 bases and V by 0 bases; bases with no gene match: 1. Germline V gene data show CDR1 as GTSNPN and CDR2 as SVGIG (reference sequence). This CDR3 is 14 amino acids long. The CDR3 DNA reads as TGTGCCTGGAGTGTAGGGACAGGGGCCTACGAGCAGTACTTC. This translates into CAWSVGTGAYEQYF.

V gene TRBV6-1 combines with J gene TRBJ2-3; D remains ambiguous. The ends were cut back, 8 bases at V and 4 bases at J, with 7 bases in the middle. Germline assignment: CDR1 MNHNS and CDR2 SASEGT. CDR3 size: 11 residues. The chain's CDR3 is CASAHPDTQYF. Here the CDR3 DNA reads TGTGCCAGCGCCCACCCAGATACGCAGTATTTT.

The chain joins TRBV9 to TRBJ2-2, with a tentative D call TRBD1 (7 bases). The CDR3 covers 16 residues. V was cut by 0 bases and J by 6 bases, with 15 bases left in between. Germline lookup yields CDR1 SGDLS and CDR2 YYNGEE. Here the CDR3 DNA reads TGTGCCAGCAGCGTAGGTGGAGGGGGCTCGTCCGGGGAGCTGTTTTTT. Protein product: CASSVGGGGSSGELFF.

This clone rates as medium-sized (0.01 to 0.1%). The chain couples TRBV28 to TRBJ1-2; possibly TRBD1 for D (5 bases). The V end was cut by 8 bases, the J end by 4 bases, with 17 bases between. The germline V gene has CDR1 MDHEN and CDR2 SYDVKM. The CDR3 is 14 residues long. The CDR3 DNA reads TGTGCCAGCTCGGGGCCGGGACGCGGCTATGGCTACACCTTC. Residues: CASSGPGRGYGYTF.

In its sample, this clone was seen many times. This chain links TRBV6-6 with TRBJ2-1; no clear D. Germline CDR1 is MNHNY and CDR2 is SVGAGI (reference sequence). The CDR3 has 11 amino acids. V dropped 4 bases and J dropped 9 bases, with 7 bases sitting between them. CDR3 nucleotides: TGTGCCAGCAGTTCCGGCGGTGAGCAGTTCTTC. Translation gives CASSSGGEQFF.

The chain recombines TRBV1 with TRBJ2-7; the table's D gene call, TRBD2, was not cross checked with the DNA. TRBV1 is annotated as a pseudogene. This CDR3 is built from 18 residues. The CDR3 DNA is TGCACCAGCAGCCAAGAGATGGACTTACTAGACCGGGGGTACGAGCAGTACTTC. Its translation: CTSSQEMDLLDRGYEQYF.

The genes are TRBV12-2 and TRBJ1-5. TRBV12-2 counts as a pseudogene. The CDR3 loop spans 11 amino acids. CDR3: CASRQYQPQHF. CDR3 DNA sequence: TGTGCAAGTCGGCAATATCAGCCCCAGCATTTT.

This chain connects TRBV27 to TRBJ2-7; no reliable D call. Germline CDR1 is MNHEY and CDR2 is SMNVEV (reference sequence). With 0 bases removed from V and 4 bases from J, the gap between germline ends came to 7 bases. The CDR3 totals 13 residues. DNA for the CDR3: TGTGCCAGCAGTTTATCGTCCGGTTACGAGCAGTACTTC. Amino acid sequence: CASSLSSGYEQYF.

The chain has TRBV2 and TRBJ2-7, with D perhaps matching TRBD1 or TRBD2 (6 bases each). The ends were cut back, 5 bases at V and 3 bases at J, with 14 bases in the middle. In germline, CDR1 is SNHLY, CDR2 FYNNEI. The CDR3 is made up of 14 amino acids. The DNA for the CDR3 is TGTGCCAGCAGTTATTTAGGGGGGAGCTACGAGCAGTACTTC. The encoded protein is CASSYLGGSYEQYF.

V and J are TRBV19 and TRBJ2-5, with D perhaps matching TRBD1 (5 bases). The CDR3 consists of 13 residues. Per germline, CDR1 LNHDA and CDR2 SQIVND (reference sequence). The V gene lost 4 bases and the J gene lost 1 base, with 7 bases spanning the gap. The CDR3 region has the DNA TGTGCCAGTAGTAAGGGGTCCCAAGAGACCCAGTACTTC. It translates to CASSKGSQETQYF.

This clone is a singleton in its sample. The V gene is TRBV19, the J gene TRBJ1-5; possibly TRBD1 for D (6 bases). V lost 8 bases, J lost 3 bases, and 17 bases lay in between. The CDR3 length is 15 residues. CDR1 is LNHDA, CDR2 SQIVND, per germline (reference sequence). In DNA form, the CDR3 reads TGTGCCAGTCGGAACCGCAGGGGCCCCAATCAGCCCCAGCATTTT. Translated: CASRNRRGPNQPQHF.

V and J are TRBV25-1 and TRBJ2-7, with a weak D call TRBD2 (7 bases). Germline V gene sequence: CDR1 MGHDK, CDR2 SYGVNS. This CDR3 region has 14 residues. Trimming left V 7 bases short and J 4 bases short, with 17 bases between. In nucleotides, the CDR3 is TGTGCCAGCATGGGAGGGACAATGACTTACGAGCAGTACTTC. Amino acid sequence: CASMGGTMTYEQYF.

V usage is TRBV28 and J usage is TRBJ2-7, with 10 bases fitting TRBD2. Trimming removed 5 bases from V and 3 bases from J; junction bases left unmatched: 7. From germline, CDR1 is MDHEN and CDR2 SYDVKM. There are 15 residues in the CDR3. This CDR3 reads CASSEQRGGLYEQYF. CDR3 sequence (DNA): TGTGCCAGCAGTGAACAGCGGGGGGGCCTCTACGAGCAGTACTTC.

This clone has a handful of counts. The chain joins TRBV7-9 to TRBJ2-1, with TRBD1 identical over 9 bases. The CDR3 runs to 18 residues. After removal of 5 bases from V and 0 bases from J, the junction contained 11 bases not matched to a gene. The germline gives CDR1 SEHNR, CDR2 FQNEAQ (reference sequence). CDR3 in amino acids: CASSPGTGIRSSYNEQFF. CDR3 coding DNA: TGTGCCAGCAGCCCGGGGACAGGGATTAGGAGCTCCTACAATGAGCAGTTCTTC. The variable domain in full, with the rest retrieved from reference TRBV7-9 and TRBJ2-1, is DTGVSQNPRHKITKRGQNVTFRCDPISEHNRLYWYRQTLGQGPEFLTYFQNEAQLEKSRLLSDRFSAERPKGSFSTLEIQRTEQGDSAMYLCASSPGTGIRSSYNEQFFGPGTRLTVL.

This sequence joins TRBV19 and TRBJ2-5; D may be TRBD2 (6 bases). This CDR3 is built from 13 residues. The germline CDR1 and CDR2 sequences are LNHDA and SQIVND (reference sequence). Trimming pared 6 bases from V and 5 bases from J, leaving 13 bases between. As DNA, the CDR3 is TGTGCCAGTAGAGATTCTCTAGCGGAGACCCAGTACTTC. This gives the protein CASRDSLAETQYF.

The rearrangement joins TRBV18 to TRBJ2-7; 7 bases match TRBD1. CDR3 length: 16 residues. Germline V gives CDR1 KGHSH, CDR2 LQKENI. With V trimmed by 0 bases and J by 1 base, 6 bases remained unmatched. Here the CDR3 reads CASSPPRAGGSYEQYF. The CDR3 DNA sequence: TGTGCCAGCTCACCACCGCGGGCAGGGGGATCCTACGAGCAGTACTTC.

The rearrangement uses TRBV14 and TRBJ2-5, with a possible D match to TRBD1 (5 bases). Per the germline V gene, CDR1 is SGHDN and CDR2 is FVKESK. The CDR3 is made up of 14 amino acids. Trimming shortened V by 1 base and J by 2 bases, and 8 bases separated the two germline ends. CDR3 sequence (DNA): TGTGCCAGCAGCCAAGTGGCAGGGCAAGAGACCCAGTACTTC. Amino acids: CASSQVAGQETQYF. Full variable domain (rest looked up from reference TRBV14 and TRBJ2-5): EAGVTQFPSHSVIEKGQTVTLRCDPISGHDNLYWYRRVMGKEIKFLLHFVKESKQDESGMPNNRFLAERTGGTYSTLKVQPAELEDSGVYFCASSQVAGQETQYFGPGTRLLVL.

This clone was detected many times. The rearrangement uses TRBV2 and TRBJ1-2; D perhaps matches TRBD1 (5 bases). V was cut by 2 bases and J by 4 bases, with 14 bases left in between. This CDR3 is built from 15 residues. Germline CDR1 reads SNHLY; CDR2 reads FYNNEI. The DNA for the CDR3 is TGTGCCAGCAGTGAAATGGTACAGGCAAGCTATGGCTACACCTTC. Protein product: CASSEMVQASYGYTF. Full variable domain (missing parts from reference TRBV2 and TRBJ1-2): EPEVTQTPSHQVTQMGQEVILRCVPISNHLYFYWYRQILGQKVEFLVSFYNNEISEKSEIFDDQFSVERPDGSNFTLKIRSTKLEDSAMYFCASSEMVQASYGYTFGSGTRLTVV.

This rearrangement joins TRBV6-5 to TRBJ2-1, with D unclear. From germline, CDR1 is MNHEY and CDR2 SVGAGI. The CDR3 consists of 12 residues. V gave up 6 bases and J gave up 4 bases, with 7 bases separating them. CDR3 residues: CASRSGYNEQFF. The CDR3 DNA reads TGTGCCAGCAGGTCCGGATACAATGAGCAGTTCTTC.

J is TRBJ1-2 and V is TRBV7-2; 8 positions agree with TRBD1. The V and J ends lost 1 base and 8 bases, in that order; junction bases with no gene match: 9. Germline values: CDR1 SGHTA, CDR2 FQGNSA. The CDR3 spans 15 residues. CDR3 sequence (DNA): TGTGCCAGCAGCTTAGGGGCAGGGGGCTCGGGAGGCTACACCTTC. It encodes CASSLGAGGSGGYTF. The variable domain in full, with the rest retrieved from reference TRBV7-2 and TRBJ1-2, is GAGVSQSPSNKVTEKGKDVELRCDPISGHTALYWYRQSLGQGLEFLIYFQGNSAPDKSGLPSDRFSAERTGGSVSTLTIQRTQQEDSAVYLCASSLGAGGSGGYTFGSGTRLTVV.